This is a list of T cell receptor beta chains from one sample in a study of identifying expanded T cells in peripheral blood. Generated by immunoSEQ multiplex PCR, the TCRdb table keeps only in-frame clones and is missing some. The sample contains about 110,000 clones, 88% of which appear only once. Sequencing input: blood. The receptors originated from a person aged 18-69 years in good health. Both conserved end residues are part of each CDR3. D genes are given only for firm matches. The size of a clone is reported for some rows only, either as once, few or many, or as a class for expanded clones.

cdr3_nt	cdr3_aa	clone_size	v_call	j_call	d_call
TGCGCCAGCAGTGAGCCTCCCCTAGATAGGGGTTCCTACGAGCAGTACTTC	CASSEPPLDRGSYEQYF	-	TRBV10-1	TRBJ2-7	-
TGTGCCAGTACCCTGAGGACTGAACCCTACAATGAGCAGTTCTTC	CASTLRTEPYNEQFF	-	TRBV19	TRBJ2-1	-
TGCGCCAGCAGGGAAAGAGGACGTGGGCCCAATCAGCCCCAGCATTTT	CASRERGRGPNQPQHF	-	TRBV10-2	TRBJ1-5	-
TGTGCCATCTTAGGACAGGGATACGAGCAGTACTTC	CAILGQGYEQYF	-	TRBV10-3	TRBJ2-7	TRBD1
TGTGCCAGTAATGAGGTAGTGGCTGGGGCCAACGTCCTGACTTTC	CASNEVVAGANVLTF	-	TRBV19	TRBJ2-6	-
TGCGCCAGCAGCTCCAACCCGAAGAGCTCCTACGAGCAGTACTTC	CASSSNPKSSYEQYF	-	TRBV5-1	TRBJ2-7	-
TGTGCCAGCACAAGAGGGATCATTAATGAAAAACTGTTTTTT	CASTRGIINEKLFF	once	TRBV6-1	TRBJ1-4	-
TGCGCCAGCAGCCAAGCTCAAGGGGGGGGCTACACCTTC	CASSQAQGGGYTF	-	TRBV4-1	TRBJ1-2	-
TGTGCCAGCAGTAATAGCAATCAGCCCCAGCATTTT	CASSNSNQPQHF	few	TRBV7-6	TRBJ1-5	-
TGTGCCAGCAGGGGGTTAGGGGTATGGAACACTGAAGCTTTCTTT	CASRGLGVWNTEAFF	-	TRBV6-1	TRBJ1-1	-
TGTGCCAGCAGTCTACGGGGGGGAGATTACAATGAGCAGTTCTTC	CASSLRGGDYNEQFF	-	TRBV6-5	TRBJ2-1	TRBD2
TGTGCCAGCAGTGAGGACAGAAACTATGGCTACACCTTC	CASSEDRNYGYTF	-	TRBV2	TRBJ1-2	-
TGTGCCAGTAGTATAGGGGGGACAGGGTCTGGGGCCAACGTCCTGACTTTC	CASSIGGTGSGANVLTF	-	TRBV19	TRBJ2-6	TRBD1
TGTGCCAGCAGCCAGCACCGGGACAGGGTGGGAGAGCAGTACTTC	CASSQHRDRVGEQYF	-	TRBV7-8	TRBJ2-7	TRBD1